The entry below describes one T cell receptor beta chain. The data belong to a study of T cells in Graves' hyperthyroidism and ophthalmopathy. Across the whole study: Blood was drawn when the patient was first diagnosed and still untreated.

Stability of Graves' hyperthyroidism was defined as absent ophthalmopathy progression within 18 months. Patients showing uncontrolled infection, other autoimmune disease, pregnancy or lactation were ineligible. In making diagnoses, clinical symptoms, serum thyroxine and TRAb, thyroid ultrasound and orbital computed tomography were all used. Amplification targeted TCR beta CDR3 regions from RNA transcripts. HTBI primers were used for first-round RT-PCR of the TCR CDR3. TCRdb re-derived calls from the multiplex PCR reads in MiXCR, one entry per CDR3 protein. The table lists roughly 420,000 distinct CDR3 sequences, 15% to 18% of them singletons. CDR3 length: 15 amino acids. The germline V gene has CDR1 DFQATT and CDR2 SNEGSKA (reference sequence). V dropped 3 bases and J dropped 7; count of bases not matched to a gene: 7.

The rearrangement uses TRBV20-1 and TRBJ2-2; TRBD2 matches 11 bases. What was sequenced was blood. The TCR comes from a woman aged 18 to 35 with Graves' hyperthyroidism. For the CDR3, the DNA is TGCAGTGCTAGGGTTAGCGGGGGGGCAGTCGGGGAGCTGTTTTTT. Amino acid sequence: CSARVSGGAVGELFF.